This TCR beta chain was documented in a study of blood T cell repertoires in COVID-19. At the level of the study: Whether acute or convalescent, the COVID-19 samples came from the United States, Italy and Spain. Sample material is recorded as cDNA or gDNA derived from T cells, B-cell-depleted T cells, or PBMCs.

In the original processing: Amplified reference gene primers provided the basis for estimating nucleated cell counts. Assay: immunoSEQ multiplex PCR; the TCRdb copy retains only in-frame clones and omits some. That table is the source of V, J and clone size, and D and trimming were worked out from the DNA. Here the sample spans fewer than 300,000 clones, approximately 80% being singletons. CDR3 length: 16 amino acids. Germline values: CDR1 LNHNV, CDR2 YYDKDF (reference sequence). The germline V and J ends were trimmed by 0 bases and 7 bases, with 19 bases remaining between them. The source is a human donor in a cohort sampled during active COVID-19. The chain joins TRBV15 to TRBJ2-7; D may be TRBD1 (5 bases). The sequencing input was peripheral blood. CDR3 sequence: CATSRDLSSGPREQYF. CDR3 sequence (DNA): TGTGCCACCAGCAGAGATCTGAGTTCAGGGCCTCGGGAGCAGTACTTC.